Each of the 21 T cell receptor beta chains below was sequenced from the same sample in a study of radiotherapy plus CTLA-4 blockade in lung cancer. Libraries were prepared by immunoSEQ multiplex PCR; TCRdb keeps only in-frame clonotypes and omits some of them. The data show over 80,000 clones, under 85% seen once. The sample was peripheral blood, taken from a patient treated with radiotherapy plus ipilimumab. The source is a human donor with non-small cell lung cancer who had stable disease on radiotherapy plus ipilimumab.

The chain carries TRBV28 and TRBJ1-2; 10 nucleotides agree with TRBD1. The CDR3 extends over 16 amino acids. Germline loops: CDR1 MDHEN, CDR2 SYDVKM. J lost 6 bases, V lost 4 bases, and 11 bases had no gene match. As DNA, the CDR3 is TGTGCCAGCAGTTCCGGCCTCGACAGGGGGCTAGATGGCTACACCTTC. Its translation: CASSSGLDRGLDGYTF.

This chain uses TRBV29-1 with TRBJ2-4; 10 bases map to TRBD1. Germline loops: CDR1 SQVTM, CDR2 ANQGSEA. This CDR3 is 13 amino acids long. J gave up 8 bases and V 6 bases, and 7 bases lay outside the gene matches. CDR3 sequence: CSVLTGGADIQYF. The CDR3 region has the DNA TGCAGCGTACTGACAGGGGGCGCGGACATTCAGTACTTC. Drawing the rest from reference TRBV29-1 and TRBJ2-4, the complete variable domain is SAVISQKPSRDICQRGTSLTIQCQVDSQVTMMFWYRQQPGQSLTLIATANQGSEATYESGFVIDKFPISRPNLTFSTLTVSNMSPEDSSIYLCSVLTGGADIQYFGAGTRLSVL.

This clone has a handful of counts. The V gene is TRBV5-6, the J gene TRBJ2-3; D not certain. Trimming removed 4 bases at V and 0 bases at J, with 3 bases between. Germline-derived CDR1 and CDR2 are SGHDT and YYEEEE. The CDR3 runs to 12 residues. CDR3: CASSLSTDTQYF. CDR3 sequence (DNA): TGTGCCAGCAGCCTTAGCACAGATACGCAGTATTTT. The whole variable domain, filled in from reference TRBV5-6 and TRBJ2-3, reads DAGVTQSPTHLIKTRGQQVTLRCSPKSGHDTVSWYQQALGQGPQFIFQYYEEEERQRGNFPDRFSGHQFPNYSSELNVNALLLGDSALYLCASSLSTDTQYFGPGTRLTVL.

This chain connects TRBV2 to TRBJ2-3, with 9 bases fitting TRBD1. Per germline, CDR1 SNHLY and CDR2 FYNNEI. This CDR3 comprises 16 residues. V shed 8 bases and J 2 bases; nucleotides not matched to a gene: 11. The CDR3: CASHRNRGRVTDTQYF. CDR3 sequence (DNA): TGTGCCAGCCACCGAAACAGGGGGCGGGTCACAGATACGCAGTATTTT.

The CDR3 loop is CASSPGRNNEQFF. The CDR3 region has the DNA TGTGCCAGCAGCCCGGGACGAAACAATGAGCAGTTCTTC. The J gene is TRBJ2-1, the V gene TRBV7-3, with D perhaps TRBD1 or TRBD2 (5 bases each). CDR1 is SGHTA and CDR2 is FQGTGA in the germline V gene. The V and J ends lost 5 bases and 5 bases respectively, with 10 bases between them. The CDR3 has 13 amino acids.

This chain connects TRBV7-8 to TRBJ2-7, with D possibly TRBD1 on 6 matching bases. V lost 7 bases and J lost 4, with 20 bases in between. From germline, CDR1 is SGHVS and CDR2 FQNEAQ. The CDR3 totals 15 residues. The CDR3 nucleotides read TGTGCCAGCAATTTGAGGGGGAACAGGGTTTACGAGCAGTACTTC. Protein product: CASNLRGNRVYEQYF.

The chain recombines TRBV13 with TRBJ2-3; D assignment may be TRBD1 or TRBD2 (5 bases each). V lost 4 bases, J lost 1 base, and 9 bases lay in between. The CDR3 totals 14 residues. Germline V gene data show CDR1 as PRHDT and CDR2 as FYEKMQ (reference sequence). CDR3 sequence: CASSSRGRTDTQYF. CDR3 nucleotides: TGTGCCAGCAGCTCCCGGGGCCGCACAGATACGCAGTATTTT.

The DNA of the CDR3 is TGTGCCAGCGATGGACAGGGGGCCAATCAGCCCCAGCATTTT. Translation: CASDGQGANQPQHF. The chain recombines TRBV2 with TRBJ1-5; 11 bases fit TRBD1. Germline V CDR1 and CDR2: SNHLY, FYNNEI. The trim removed 8 bases at V and 3 bases at J, leaving 3 bases unmatched. This CDR3 region has 14 residues.

The V and J genes are TRBV5-1 and TRBJ2-7, with 12 bases identical to TRBD1. V was pared by 4 bases and J by 7 bases, with 9 bases of the junction left unmatched. This CDR3 region has 15 residues. The germline V gene encodes CDR1 SGHRS and CDR2 YFSETQ. The CDR3 nucleotides read TGCGCCAGCAGCCCTGGGGGACAGGGGGCGGAGGAGCAGTACTTC. This encodes CASSPGGQGAEEQYF.

The J gene is TRBJ2-7, the V gene TRBV6-5; D is undetermined. From germline, CDR1 is MNHEY and CDR2 SVGAGI. Trimming took 5 bases from V and 1 from J, leaving 9 bases between them. This CDR3 spans 13 amino acids. Here the CDR3 DNA reads TGTGCCAGCAGTGAATCGAGGTCCTACGAGCAGTACTTC. Its protein product is CASSESRSYEQYF.

This clone has just one count. The CDR3: CAISGASGETYNEQFF. As DNA, the CDR3 is TGTGCCATCAGTGGTGCTAGCGGGGAAACCTACAATGAGCAGTTCTTC. V gene TRBV10-3 combines with J gene TRBJ2-1; 9 nucleotides agree with TRBD2. Losses at the gene ends were 4 bases for V and 2 bases for J; bases not matched to a gene: 6. The CDR3 has 16 amino acids. Germline lookup yields CDR1 ENHRY and CDR2 SYGVKD.

The genes are TRBV9 and TRBJ2-2; 9 bases align to TRBD2. J lost 4 bases, V lost 2 bases, and 6 bases had no gene match. Germline V gene data show CDR1 as SGDLS and CDR2 as YYNGEE. This CDR3 is built from 16 residues. The CDR3 DNA reads TGTGCCAGCAGCGTGTCGGGACTAGCACGCACCGGGGAGCTGTTTTTT. Translating gives CASSVSGLARTGELFF.

The J gene is TRBJ1-1, the V gene TRBV19; D call uncertain. The CDR3 loop spans 13 amino acids. Trimming left V 7 bases short and J 1 base short, with 10 bases between. Germline V gene lookup returns CDR1 LNHDA and CDR2 SQIVND (reference sequence). The CDR3: CASTRGWNTEAFF. The CDR3 region has the DNA TGTGCCAGTACGCGGGGTTGGAACACTGAAGCTTTCTTT.

The CDR3 sequence is CASLSGGIPGAEQYF. Written as DNA, the CDR3 is TGCGCCAGCCTGAGTGGTGGAATCCCAGGGGCCGAGCAGTACTTC. The genes are TRBV10-2 and TRBJ2-7, with D perhaps TRBD1 (6 bases). The CDR3 spans 15 residues. V lost 8 bases and J lost 6, with 23 bases in between. Germline CDR1 reads WSHSY; CDR2 reads SAAADI.

This chain uses TRBV7-8 with TRBJ1-5, with TRBD1 as a possible D gene (6 bases). This CDR3 region has 14 residues. CDR1 is SGHVS and CDR2 is FQNEAQ in the germline V gene. Trimming pared 8 bases from V and 3 bases from J, leaving 14 bases between. CDR3 nucleotide sequence: TGTGCCAGCTCCAGGCACAGGGACAATCAGCCCCAGCATTTT. This encodes CASSRHRDNQPQHF.

The chain has TRBV19 and TRBJ1-2; D gene unclear. The CDR3 extends over 15 amino acids. CDR1 LNHDA and CDR2 SQIVND come from the germline V gene (reference sequence). V dropped 3 bases and J dropped 0 bases, with 11 bases sitting between them. In DNA form, the CDR3 reads TGTGCCAGTAGTATGGGCGCGATTACTAACTATGGCTACACCTTC. It codes for CASSMGAITNYGYTF. Full variable domain (remainder filled in from reference TRBV19 and TRBJ1-2): DGGITQSPKYLFRKEGQNVTLSCEQNLNHDAMYWYRQDPGQGLRLIYYSQIVNDFQKGDIAEGYSVSREKKESFPLTVTSAQKNPTAFYLCASSMGAITNYGYTFGSGTRLTVV.

The gene calls are TRBV27 and TRBJ2-1; D unresolved. Between the trimmed V and J ends, which lost 0 bases and 7 bases, there was a span of 7 bases. Per germline, CDR1 MNHEY and CDR2 SMNVEV (reference sequence). The CDR3 is 13 amino acids. This CDR3 reads CASSLSLRNEQFF. In DNA form, the CDR3 reads TGTGCCAGCAGTTTATCGTTACGGAATGAGCAGTTCTTC.

The chain joins TRBV15 to TRBJ1-4; D unclear. The CDR3 loop spans 16 amino acids. Germline CDR1 LNHNV, CDR2 YYDKDF (reference sequence). V lost 0 bases to trimming and J lost 3 bases, with 11 bases between them. The CDR3 DNA sequence: TGTGCCACCAGCAGAGATCGTGGGATCTCTAATGAAAAACTGTTTTTT. This codes for CATSRDRGISNEKLFF. The variable domain in full, with the rest retrieved from reference TRBV15 and TRBJ1-4, is DAMVIQNPRYQVTQFGKPVTLSCSQTLNHNVMYWYQQKSSQAPKLLFHYYDKDFNNEADTPDNFQSRRPNTSFCFLDIRSPGLGDTAMYLCATSRDRGISNEKLFFGSGTQLSVL.

V is TRBV6-5 and J is TRBJ2-7, with D perhaps assigned TRBD1 or TRBD2 (5 bases each). V was shortened by 0 bases and J by 5 bases, with 17 bases between the two germline ends. CDR3 length: 16 residues. Per the germline V gene, CDR1 is MNHEY and CDR2 is SVGAGI. CDR3 in amino acids: CASSYSGRSGVDEQYF. DNA for the CDR3: TGTGCCAGCAGTTACTCGGGACGGTCCGGTGTCGACGAGCAGTACTTC.

This chain links TRBV27 with TRBJ2-5, with D perhaps TRBD1 (5 bases). The V gene lost 1 base and the J gene lost 7 bases, with 10 bases spanning the gap. CDR3 size: 13 residues. Germline lookup yields CDR1 MNHEY and CDR2 SMNVEV (reference sequence). Here the CDR3 DNA reads TGTGCCAGCAGTTTATTGGGCCAGGGGACCCAGTACTTC. Amino acids: CASSLLGQGTQYF.

This clone showed up just once. The V call is TRBV6-5, the J call TRBJ1-6; TRBD1 matches 7 bases. Trimming removed 5 bases from V and 7 bases from J; junction bases left unmatched: 8. This CDR3 has 15 residues. Looked up from germline, CDR1 is MNHEY and CDR2 is SVGAGI. CDR3 residues: CASSPGTAKNSPLHF. The CDR3 DNA reads TGTGCCAGCAGTCCCGGGACAGCAAAAAATTCACCCCTCCACTTT.